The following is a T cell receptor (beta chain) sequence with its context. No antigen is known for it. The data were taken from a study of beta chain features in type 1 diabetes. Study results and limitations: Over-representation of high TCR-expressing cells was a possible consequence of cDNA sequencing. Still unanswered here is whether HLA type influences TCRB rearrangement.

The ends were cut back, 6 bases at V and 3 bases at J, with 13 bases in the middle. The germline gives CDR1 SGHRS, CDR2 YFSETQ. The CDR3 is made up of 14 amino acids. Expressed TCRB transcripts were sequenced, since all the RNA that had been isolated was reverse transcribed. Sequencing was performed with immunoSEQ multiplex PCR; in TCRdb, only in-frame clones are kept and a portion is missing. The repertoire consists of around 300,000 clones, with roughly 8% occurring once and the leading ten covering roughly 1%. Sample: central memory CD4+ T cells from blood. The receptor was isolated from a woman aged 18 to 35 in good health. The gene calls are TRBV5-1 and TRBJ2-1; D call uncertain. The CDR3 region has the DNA TGCGCCAGCAATGAGGACGGTTTCTACAATGAGCAGTTCTTC. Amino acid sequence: CASNEDGFYNEQFF.